Listed below are T cell receptor beta chains from one sample, sequenced in a study of long-term antiretroviral therapy in people with HIV. Some clones are missing from TCRdb's copy, which holds only in-frame ones; the method was immunoSEQ multiplex PCR. The sample includes tens of thousands of clones, approximately 82% of them seen just once. The specimen was unsorted PBMCs, collected 0.1 years before starting antiretroviral therapy. The receptors were sampled from a man aged 18-30 years with HIV. Both conserved end residues are part of each CDR3. The D gene is left open where the match is weak. Not every row has a clone size; where given, it reads once, few, many or a size class.

d_call j_call clone_size v_call cdr3_nt cdr3_aa
TRBD1 TRBJ2-1 NA TRBV11-3 TGTGCCAGCAGCTTGGGACAGGGAATCAATGAGCAGTTCTTC CASSLGQGINEQFF
NA TRBJ2-3 NA TRBV2 TGTGCCAGCGGTGGTGTGAGGGGCCCAGATACGCAGTATTTT CASGGVRGPDTQYF
NA TRBJ2-5 NA TRBV15 TGTGCCACCAGCAGAGATCTAAGCGACCAAGAGACCCAGTACTTC CATSRDLSDQETQYF
NA TRBJ2-1 NA TRBV6-1 TGTGCCAGCAGTCCTCCGGACCTAAAGAATGAGCAGTTCTTC CASSPPDLKNEQFF
TRBD2 TRBJ2-5 NA TRBV4-2 TGTGCCAGCAGCCAAGATCTTACTAGCGGGAGTGAGACCCAGTACTTC CASSQDLTSGSETQYF
NA TRBJ2-7 few TRBV25-1 TGTGCCAGCAGTACAAACTACGAGCAGTACTTC CASSTNYEQYF
NA TRBJ2-2 NA TRBV28 TGTGCCAGCAGTCATCCGGACCTCCCCGGGGAGCTGTTTTTT CASSHPDLPGELFF
NA TRBJ2-7 few TRBV7-2 TGTGCCAGCAGCTTCACAACAGGCTCCTACGAGCAGTACTTC CASSFTTGSYEQYF
TRBD2 TRBJ2-7 few TRBV12-5 TGTGCTAGTGGCTACCGACCCCTCCCGATAGCGGGCGTGATTTCCTACGAGCAGTACTTC CASGYRPLPIAGVISYEQYF
NA TRBJ1-2 medium-sized TRBV19 TGTGCCACCAGCCTCCTAGGCGGGGGGCTCTATGGCTACACCTTC CATSLLGGGLYGYTF
TRBD2 TRBJ2-1 NA TRBV5-1 TGCGCCAGCAGCTTGGGTCCAGCGGGAGGCTATTCCAGCTCCTACAATGAGCAGTTCTTC CASSLGPAGGYSSSYNEQFF
NA TRBJ1-5 NA TRBV28 TGTGCCAGCAGTGGACCCAGTAGCAATCAGCCCCAGCATTTT CASSGPSSNQPQHF
TRBD1 TRBJ1-4 NA TRBV19 TGTGCCAGTAGTGCCGACAGGGGCGCTAATGAAAAACTGTTTTTT CASSADRGANEKLFF
NA TRBJ2-7 NA TRBV27 TGTGCCAGCAGTTTATCGATATCAAGCGTCTTTAGCTACGAGCAGTACTTC CASSLSISSVFSYEQYF
TRBD1 TRBJ1-4 NA TRBV11-2 TGTGCCAGCAGCTTAAATCCCCGACAGGGACAGGAAAAACTGTTTTTT CASSLNPRQGQEKLFF
NA TRBJ2-7 few TRBV7-9 TGTGCCAGCAGCAACGGGTACGAGCAGTACTTC CASSNGYEQYF
NA TRBJ1-6 NA TRBV4-2 TGTGCCAGCAGCCAAGAAGCGGAGAATTCACCCCTCCACTTT CASSQEAENSPLHF
TRBD2 TRBJ2-1 NA TRBV10-2 TGCGCCACCCGAGGGACTAGCGGGGAGGGTGAGCAGTTCTTC CATRGTSGEGEQFF
NA TRBJ2-5 NA TRBV28 TGTGCCAGCAGTGGGGGAGAACCTAAAAGGGGGGAGACCCAGTACTTC CASSGGEPKRGETQYF
NA TRBJ2-1 NA TRBV9 TGTGCCAGCAGCGGACACACAGGAGACGAGCAGTTCTTC CASSGHTGDEQFF
NA TRBJ1-1 NA TRBV6-5 TGTGCCAGCAGTGGACCGAACACTGAAGCTTTCTTT CASSGPNTEAFF